This passage covers 26 T cell receptor beta chains from one sample sequenced in a study of blood T cell repertoires in COVID-19. Measured with immunoSEQ multiplex PCR; TCRdb has only the in-frame clones, and not every one. This sample carries around 97,000 clones, around 87% of them seen once, and the ten largest clones take less than 20%. Sequences were obtained from peripheral blood. The receptors were gathered from a human donor in a cohort sampled during active COVID-19.

The chain is built from TRBV21-1 and TRBJ2-1; the DNA was not used to check the table's D call, TRBD2. TRBV21-1 is recorded as a pseudogene. The CDR3 runs 14 residues. CDR3 nucleotide sequence: TGTGCCAGCAGCCCCCGCCGGGTCGACCTCACGCCAGTCTTC. It translates to CASSPRRVDLTPVF.

This chain links TRBV27 with TRBJ2-4; 10 bases are shared with TRBD1. The CDR3 is 15 residues long. Germline values: CDR1 MNHEY, CDR2 SMNVEV (reference sequence). The V gene end was trimmed by 6 bases and the J gene end by 2 bases; junction bases not matched to a gene: 4. The CDR3 sequence is CASRRQGATKNIQYF. CDR3 coding DNA: TGTGCCAGCAGGCGACAGGGGGCAACCAAAAACATTCAGTACTTC.

The chain joins TRBV10-3 to TRBJ2-3; 13 bases line up with TRBD2. Per the germline V gene, CDR1 is ENHRY and CDR2 is SYGVKD. The CDR3 is 19 amino acids. After removal of 9 bases from V and 0 bases from J, the junction contained 15 bases not matched to a gene. The chain's CDR3 is CAIGLAGDSLFHSTDTQYF. Here the CDR3 DNA reads TGTGCCATAGGACTAGCGGGAGATTCCTTGTTCCATAGCACAGATACGCAGTATTTT.

The V call is TRBV7-3, the J call TRBJ2-7, with D perhaps matching TRBD2 (6 bases). From germline, CDR1 is SGHTA and CDR2 FQGTGA. The V end lost 2 bases, the J end lost 6 bases, and 11 bases lay between the germline ends. This CDR3 has 13 residues. This CDR3 is CASSLYSGAEQYF. The CDR3 DNA reads as TGTGCCAGCAGCTTATACTCGGGAGCCGAGCAGTACTTC.

This chain connects TRBV9 to TRBJ2-5, with D hard to call. This CDR3 is built from 15 residues. Germline loops: CDR1 SGDLS, CDR2 YYNGEE. The V gene lost 0 bases and the J gene lost 0 bases, with 9 bases spanning the gap. The CDR3 DNA is TGTGCCAGCAGCGTAGGGTCAGGCAACCAAGAGACCCAGTACTTC. Protein sequence: CASSVGSGNQETQYF.

The chain links TRBV10-3 to TRBJ2-7, with unresolved D. The CDR3 has 11 residues. Per germline, CDR1 ENHRY and CDR2 SYGVKD. The germline V and J ends were trimmed by 8 bases and 3 bases, with 8 bases remaining between them. CDR3 sequence: CAIRQDYEQYF. The CDR3 DNA is TGTGCCATCCGGCAGGACTACGAGCAGTACTTC.

This clone was seen a few times. The chain joins TRBV5-1 to TRBJ1-4, with D possibly matching TRBD1 (6 bases). The germline V and J ends were trimmed by 0 bases and 10 bases, with 16 bases remaining between them. This CDR3 is built from 15 residues. Germline V gene data show CDR1 as SGHRS and CDR2 as YFSETQ. The CDR3 bases are TGCGCCAGCAGCTTGGATGGCAGGGGTTCGGCAAAACTGTTTTTT. Amino acids: CASSLDGRGSAKLFF.

The V call is TRBV2, the J call TRBJ1-5; 7 nucleotides agree with TRBD1. From germline, CDR1 is SNHLY and CDR2 FYNNEI. V was pared by 6 bases and J by 3 bases, with 2 bases of the junction left unmatched. The CDR3 is 13 amino acids. In nucleotides, the CDR3 is TGTGCCAGCAGGACAGGGAACAATCAGCCCCAGCATTTT. It specifies CASRTGNNQPQHF.

CDR3 nucleotide sequence: TGTGCCAGTAGCCAAAGCAGGTCATCTGGGAACACTGAAGCTTTCTTT. It yields the protein CASSQSRSSGNTEAFF. V usage is TRBV19 and J usage is TRBJ1-1, with D unclear. The CDR3 is made up of 16 amino acids. Germline V gene data show CDR1 as LNHDA and CDR2 as SQIVND (reference sequence). V was pared by 6 bases and J by 1 base, with 18 bases between.

The chain links TRBV6-4 to TRBJ1-2, with D unresolved. Germline values: CDR1 MRHNA, CDR2 SNTAGT. V lost 3 bases, J lost 7 bases, and 18 bases lay in between. This CDR3 is built from 15 residues. The CDR3 loop is CASSESYPGIGGYTF. As DNA, the CDR3 is TGTGCCAGCAGTGAATCGTATCCGGGGATCGGTGGCTACACCTTC.

In nucleotides, the CDR3 is TGTGCCATCACCCAAACGGGAGGGACGCAGTATTTT. It yields the protein CAITQTGGTQYF. The V call is TRBV10-3, the J call TRBJ2-3; 8 bases align to TRBD2. The CDR3 length is 12 residues. The V gene's germline CDR1 is ENHRY and CDR2 SYGVKD. V shed 7 bases and J 9 bases; nucleotides not matched to a gene: 6.

The genes are TRBV11-3 and TRBJ2-5, with D unresolved. The CDR3 has 15 residues. V was clipped by 3 bases and J by 0 bases, with 11 bases between them. Germline V CDR1 and CDR2: SGHNT, YENEEA. The CDR3 here is CASSLGPGYQETQYF. CDR3 coding DNA: TGTGCCAGCAGCTTGGGTCCCGGGTACCAAGAGACCCAGTACTTC.

This clone appeared once. The CDR3 region has the DNA TGTGCCAGCAGTACGACAGGGACAGTGAACACTGAAGCTTTCTTT. Amino acid sequence: CASSTTGTVNTEAFF. The chain uses TRBV6-5 and TRBJ1-1; 7 bases agree with TRBD1. Germline CDR1 and CDR2: MNHEY and SVGAGI. CDR3 size: 15 residues. V lost 5 bases and J lost 0; bases outside the gene matches: 6.

The gene calls are TRBV5-1 and TRBJ2-3, with 9 bases aligning to TRBD2. The CDR3 contains 14 residues. Germline CDR1 and CDR2: SGHRS and YFSETQ. The junction had 5 bases not matched to a gene; V was cut back by 4 bases and J by 5 bases. For the CDR3, the DNA is TGCGCCAGCAGCGAGGGACTAGCAATAGATACGCAGTATTTT. Its translation: CASSEGLAIDTQYF. The full variable domain, with the rest looked up from reference TRBV5-1 and TRBJ2-3, is KAGVTQTPRYLIKTRGQQVTLSCSPISGHRSVSWYQQTPGQGLQFLFEYFSETQRNKGNFPGRFSGRQFSNSRSEMNVSTLELGDSALYLCASSEGLAIDTQYFGPGTRLTVL.

The chain joins TRBV7-2 to TRBJ2-7; a weak D match, TRBD1 (6 bases). CDR3 length: 15 amino acids. V was shortened by 1 base and J by 8 bases, with 18 bases between the two germline ends. From germline, CDR1 is SGHTA and CDR2 FQGNSA. CDR3 in amino acids: CASSLGWVGQSKQYF. The CDR3 bases are TGTGCCAGCAGCTTAGGTTGGGTTGGACAGTCTAAGCAGTACTTC.

The V and J genes are TRBV28 and TRBJ2-3; 8 positions agree with TRBD2. From germline, CDR1 is MDHEN and CDR2 SYDVKM. J gave up 4 bases and V 7 bases, and 7 bases lay outside the gene matches. This CDR3 contains 14 residues. Here the CDR3 DNA reads TGTGCCAGCACCTCTAGGGGACTAGCAGATACGCAGTATTTT. This sequence encodes CASTSRGLADTQYF.

This clone has a single count. V is TRBV6-6 and J is TRBJ2-7, with 11 bases identical to TRBD2. V was clipped by 7 bases and J by 5 bases; unmatched bases: 10. Germline V gives CDR1 MNHNY, CDR2 SVGAGI (reference sequence). This CDR3 comprises 15 residues. In DNA form, the CDR3 reads TGTGCCAGCACTAGAGTAGCGGGAGGGCCAGACGAGCAGTACTTC. It translates to CASTRVAGGPDEQYF.

The sample holds one count of this clone. This sequence joins TRBV4-1 and TRBJ1-2; no clear D. The V gene's germline CDR1 is MGHRA and CDR2 YSYEKL. This CDR3 spans 13 amino acids. With 0 bases removed from V and 4 bases from J, the gap between germline ends came to 6 bases. CDR3 in DNA: TGCGCCAGCAGCCAAGATCTGTTCTATGGCTACACCTTC. Translating gives CASSQDLFYGYTF.

The rearrangement joins TRBV11-2 to TRBJ2-1; TRBD2 might be the D (6 bases). V shed 4 bases and J shed 10 bases, with 8 bases lying between them. Germline V CDR1 and CDR2: SGHAT, FQNNGV. The CDR3 has 11 residues. CDR3: CASSSREEQFF. In nucleotides, the CDR3 is TGTGCCAGCAGCTCCCGGGAGGAGCAGTTCTTC.

The CDR3 DNA reads TGTGCCAGCAGTGATCCTTATGGCTACACCTTC. Translating it yields CASSDPYGYTF. V is TRBV2 and J is TRBJ1-2; D gene unclear. The CDR3 is 11 residues long. V shed 3 bases and J shed 5 bases, with 4 bases lying between them. CDR1 SNHLY and CDR2 FYNNEI come from the germline V gene.

This chain links TRBV18 with TRBJ1-1, with D possibly matching TRBD1 (5 bases). This CDR3 spans 15 amino acids. V lost 2 bases and J lost 0, with 10 bases in between. Germline CDR1 and CDR2: KGHSH and LQKENI. The CDR3 protein is CASSPERGLNTEAFF. DNA of the CDR3: TGTGCCAGCTCACCAGAAAGGGGCTTGAACACTGAAGCTTTCTTT.

The V call is TRBV3-1 (or the pseudogene TRBV3-2), the J call TRBJ2-2; 9 positions agree with TRBD2. Looked up from germline, CDR1 is LGHDT and CDR2 is YNNKEL (reference sequence). The junction had 3 bases not matched to a gene; V was cut back by 0 bases and J by 4 bases. CDR3 length: 16 amino acids. The CDR3 coding sequence is TGTGCCAGCAGCCAAGATAGACTAGCGGTCACCGGGGAGCTGTTTTTT. Translated, it gives CASSQDRLAVTGELFF.

The rearrangement uses TRBV5-4 and TRBJ2-2; D remains unclear. The CDR3 spans 13 residues. Germline lookup yields CDR1 SGHNT and CDR2 YYREEE (reference sequence). Trimming shortened V by 7 bases and J by 0 bases, and 7 bases separated the two germline ends. CDR3 sequence (DNA): TGTGCCAGCCGAAACACGAACACCGGGGAGCTGTTTTTT. Residues: CASRNTNTGELFF.

The rearrangement joins TRBV7-6 to TRBJ2-5; TRBD2 matches 13 bases. Germline V lookup: CDR1 SGHVS, CDR2 FNYEAQ. There are 16 residues in the CDR3. V lost 5 bases to trimming and J lost 4 bases; unmatched junction nucleotides: 7. The CDR3 spells CASSKWTSGRGETQYF. In nucleotides, the CDR3 is TGTGCCAGCAGCAAATGGACTAGCGGGAGAGGAGAGACCCAGTACTTC.

This rearrangement joins TRBV20-1 to TRBJ2-7; D perhaps matches TRBD1 (6 bases). The V gene lost 3 bases and the J gene lost 0 bases, with 9 bases spanning the gap. This CDR3 has 13 amino acids. Germline CDR1 and CDR2: DFQATT and SNEGSKA (reference sequence). The CDR3 spells CSASQGNSYEQYF. The DNA of the CDR3 is TGCAGTGCTAGTCAGGGGAACTCCTACGAGCAGTACTTC.

The chain uses TRBV7-8 and TRBJ1-1, with D maybe TRBD1 (5 bases). The CDR3 is 16 residues long. Germline V gene data show CDR1 as SGHVS and CDR2 as FQNEAQ. The V end was cut by 5 bases, the J end by 4 bases, with 20 bases between. Here the CDR3 DNA reads TGTGCCAGCAGCATGATTCATGGGACTGGACTCACTGAAGCTTTCTTT. This sequence encodes CASSMIHGTGLTEAFF.